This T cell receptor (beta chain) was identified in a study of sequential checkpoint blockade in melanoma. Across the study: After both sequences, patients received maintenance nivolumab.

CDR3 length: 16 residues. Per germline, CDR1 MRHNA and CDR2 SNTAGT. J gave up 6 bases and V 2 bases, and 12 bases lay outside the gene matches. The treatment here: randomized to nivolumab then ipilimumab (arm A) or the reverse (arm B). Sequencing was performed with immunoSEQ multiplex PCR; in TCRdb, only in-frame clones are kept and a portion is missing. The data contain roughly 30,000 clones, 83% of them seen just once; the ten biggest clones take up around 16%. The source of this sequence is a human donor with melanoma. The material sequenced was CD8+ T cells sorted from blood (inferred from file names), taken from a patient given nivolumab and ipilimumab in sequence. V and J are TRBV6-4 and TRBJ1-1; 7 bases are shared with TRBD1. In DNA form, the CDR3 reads TGTGCCAGCAGTGACCAAGCTGCGACAGGGTCTTCTGAAGCTTTCTTT. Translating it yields CASSDQAATGSSEAFF.